This TCR beta chain was sequenced during a study of blood T cell repertoires in COVID-19. Study background: Italy, Spain and the United States were the sources of the convalescent and acute COVID-19 samples. T cells, B-cell-depleted T cells, or PBMCs supplied cDNA or gDNA.

Per the study methods: Reference gene primer amplification gave nucleated cell count estimates. Measured with immunoSEQ multiplex PCR; TCRdb has only the in-frame clones, and not every one. V and J calls and clone size come straight from that table; D and trimming were deduced from the DNA. The sample lists 110,000 to 150,000 clones; approximately 86% were seen once. The CDR3 consists of 17 residues. Trimming removed 5 bases at V and 5 bases at J, with 27 bases between. Germline CDR1 is GTSNPN and CDR2 is SVGIG (reference sequence). This clone was recorded once. Sequenced input: peripheral blood. The V gene is TRBV30, the J gene TRBJ1-2; D might be TRBD1 (6 bases). The receptor was derived from a human donor in a cohort sampled during active COVID-19. CDR3 loop: CAWAQGGSGASAYGYTF. CDR3 in DNA: TGTGCCTGGGCACAGGGAGGGTCGGGGGCAAGCGCGTATGGCTACACCTTC.